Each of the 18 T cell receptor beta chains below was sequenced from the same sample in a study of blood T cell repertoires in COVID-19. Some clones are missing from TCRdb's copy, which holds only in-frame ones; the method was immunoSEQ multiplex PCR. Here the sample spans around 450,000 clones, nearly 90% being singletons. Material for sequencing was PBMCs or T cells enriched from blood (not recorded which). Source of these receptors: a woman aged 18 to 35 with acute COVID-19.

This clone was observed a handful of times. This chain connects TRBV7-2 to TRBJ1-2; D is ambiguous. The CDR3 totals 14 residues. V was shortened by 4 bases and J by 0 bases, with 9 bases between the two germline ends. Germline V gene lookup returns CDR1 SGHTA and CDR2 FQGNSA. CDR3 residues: CASSSPTANYGYTF. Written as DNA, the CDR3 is TGTGCCAGCAGCTCTCCCACAGCTAACTATGGCTACACCTTC. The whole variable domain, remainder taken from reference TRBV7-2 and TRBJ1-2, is GAGVSQSPSNKVTEKGKDVELRCDPISGHTALYWYRQSLGQGLEFLIYFQGNSAPDKSGLPSDRFSAERTGGSVSTLTIQRTQQEDSAVYLCASSSPTANYGYTFGSGTRLTVV.

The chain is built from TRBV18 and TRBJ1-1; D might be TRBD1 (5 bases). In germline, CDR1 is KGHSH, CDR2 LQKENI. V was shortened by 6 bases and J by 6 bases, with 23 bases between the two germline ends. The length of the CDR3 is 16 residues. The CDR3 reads CASSPNDRGVGAEAFF. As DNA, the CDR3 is TGTGCCAGCTCGCCAAACGACAGAGGTGTTGGCGCTGAAGCTTTCTTT.

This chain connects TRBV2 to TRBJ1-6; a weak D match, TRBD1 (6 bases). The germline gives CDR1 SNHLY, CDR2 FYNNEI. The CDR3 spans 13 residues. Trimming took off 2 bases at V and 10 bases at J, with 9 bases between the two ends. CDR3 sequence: CASSESGTSPLHF. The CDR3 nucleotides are TGTGCCAGCAGTGAAAGTGGGACATCACCCCTCCACTTT.

The DNA of the CDR3 is TGTGCCATCTTGGCGGGAGACAATGAGCAGTTCTTC. The encoded protein is CAILAGDNEQFF. V gene TRBV10-3 combines with J gene TRBJ2-1; 7 positions agree with TRBD2. The germline gives CDR1 ENHRY, CDR2 SYGVKD. V was pared by 8 bases and J by 5 bases, with 3 bases of the junction left unmatched. The CDR3 runs 12 residues.

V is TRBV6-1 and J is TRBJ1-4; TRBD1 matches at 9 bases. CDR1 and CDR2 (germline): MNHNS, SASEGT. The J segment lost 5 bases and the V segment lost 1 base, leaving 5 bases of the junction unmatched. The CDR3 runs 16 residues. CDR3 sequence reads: CASSEGWGQGNEKLFF. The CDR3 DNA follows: TGTGCCAGCAGTGAAGGGTGGGGACAGGGAAATGAAAAACTGTTTTTT.

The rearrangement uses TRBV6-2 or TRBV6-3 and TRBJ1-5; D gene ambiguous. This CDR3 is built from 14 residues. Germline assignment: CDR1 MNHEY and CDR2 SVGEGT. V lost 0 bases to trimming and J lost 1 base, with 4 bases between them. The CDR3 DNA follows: TGTGCCAGCAGTTACTCGAGAAGCAATCAGCCCCAGCATTTT. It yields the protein CASSYSRSNQPQHF.

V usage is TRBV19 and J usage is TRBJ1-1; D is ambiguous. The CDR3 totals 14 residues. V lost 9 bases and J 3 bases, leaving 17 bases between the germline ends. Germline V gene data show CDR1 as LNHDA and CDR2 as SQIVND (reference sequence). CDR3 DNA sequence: TGTGCCAGCTCTCCCGCGGGTCTTCACACTGAAGCTTTCTTT. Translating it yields CASSPAGLHTEAFF. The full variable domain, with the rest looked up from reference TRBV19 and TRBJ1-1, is DGGITQSPKYLFRKEGQNVTLSCEQNLNHDAMYWYRQDPGQGLRLIYYSQIVNDFQKGDIAEGYSVSREKKESFPLTVTSAQKNPTAFYLCASSPAGLHTEAFFGQGTRLTVV.

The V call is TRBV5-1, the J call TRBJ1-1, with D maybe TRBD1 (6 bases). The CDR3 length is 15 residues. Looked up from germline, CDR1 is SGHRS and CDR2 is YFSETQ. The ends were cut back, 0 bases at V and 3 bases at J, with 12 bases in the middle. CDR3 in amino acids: CASSLAGGLDTEAFF. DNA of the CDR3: TGCGCCAGCAGCTTGGCCGGGGGGCTGGACACTGAAGCTTTCTTT.

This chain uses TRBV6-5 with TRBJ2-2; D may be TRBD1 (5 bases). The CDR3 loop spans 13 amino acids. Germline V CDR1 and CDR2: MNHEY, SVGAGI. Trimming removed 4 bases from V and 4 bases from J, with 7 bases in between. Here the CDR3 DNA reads TGTGCCAGCAGTTGGCAGGGCACCGGGGAGCTGTTTTTT. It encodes CASSWQGTGELFF.

CDR3 coding DNA: TGTGCCAGTAGTATTTTGGGCCGTGACAGGGGGAACACTGAAGCTTTCTTT. This encodes CASSILGRDRGNTEAFF. J is TRBJ1-1 and V is TRBV19; 8 bases line up with TRBD1. CDR1 and CDR2 from the germline V gene are LNHDA and SQIVND (reference sequence). This CDR3 spans 17 amino acids. V lost 3 bases, J lost 1 base, and 10 bases stayed unmatched.

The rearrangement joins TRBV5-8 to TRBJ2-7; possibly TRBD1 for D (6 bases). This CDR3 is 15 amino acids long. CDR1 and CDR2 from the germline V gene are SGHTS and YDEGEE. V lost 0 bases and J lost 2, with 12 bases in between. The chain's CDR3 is CASSLGDTGTYEQYF. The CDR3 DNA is TGTGCCAGCAGCTTGGGGGACACGGGGACCTACGAGCAGTACTTC. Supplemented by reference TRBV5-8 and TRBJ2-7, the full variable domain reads EAGVTQSPTHLIKTRGQQATLRCSPISGHTSVYWYQQALGLGLQFLLWYDEGEERNRGNFPPRFSGRQFPNYSSELNVNALELEDSALYLCASSLGDTGTYEQYFGPGTRLTVT.

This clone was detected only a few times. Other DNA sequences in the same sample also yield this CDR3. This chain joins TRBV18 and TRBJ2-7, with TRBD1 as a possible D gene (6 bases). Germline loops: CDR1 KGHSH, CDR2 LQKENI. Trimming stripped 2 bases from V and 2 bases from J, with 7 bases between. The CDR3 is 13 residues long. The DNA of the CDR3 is TGTGCCAGCTCACCAGGACAGACCTACGAGCAGTACTTC. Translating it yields CASSPGQTYEQYF.

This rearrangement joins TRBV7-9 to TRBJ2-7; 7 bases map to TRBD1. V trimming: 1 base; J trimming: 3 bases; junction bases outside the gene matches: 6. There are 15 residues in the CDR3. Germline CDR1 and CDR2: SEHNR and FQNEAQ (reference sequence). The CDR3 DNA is TGTGCCAGCAGCTTAGGTCAGGGGGTTTTCTACGAGCAGTACTTC. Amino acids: CASSLGQGVFYEQYF.

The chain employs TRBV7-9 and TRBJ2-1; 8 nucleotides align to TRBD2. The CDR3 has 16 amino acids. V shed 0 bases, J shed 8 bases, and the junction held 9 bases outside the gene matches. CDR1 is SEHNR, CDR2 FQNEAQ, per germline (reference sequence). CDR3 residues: CASSLAPGGPKDEQFF. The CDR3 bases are TGTGCCAGCAGCTTAGCGCCGGGAGGGCCGAAGGATGAGCAGTTCTTC.

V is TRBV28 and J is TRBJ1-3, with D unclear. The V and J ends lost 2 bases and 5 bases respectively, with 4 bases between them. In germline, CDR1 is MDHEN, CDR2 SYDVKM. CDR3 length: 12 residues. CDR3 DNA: TGTGCCAGCAGTTTAGCGCGAAACACCATATATTTT. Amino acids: CASSLARNTIYF.

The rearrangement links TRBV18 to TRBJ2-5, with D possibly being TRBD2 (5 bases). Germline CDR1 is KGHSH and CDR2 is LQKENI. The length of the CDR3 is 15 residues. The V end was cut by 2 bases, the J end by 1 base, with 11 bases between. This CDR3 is CASSPFRGSQETQYF. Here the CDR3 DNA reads TGTGCCAGCTCACCATTCCGGGGATCCCAAGAGACCCAGTACTTC.

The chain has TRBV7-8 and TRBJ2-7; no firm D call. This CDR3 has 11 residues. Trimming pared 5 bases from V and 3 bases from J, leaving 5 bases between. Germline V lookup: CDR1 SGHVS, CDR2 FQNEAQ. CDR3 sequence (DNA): TGTGCCAGCAGCCTTAACTACGAGCAGTACTTC. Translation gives CASSLNYEQYF.

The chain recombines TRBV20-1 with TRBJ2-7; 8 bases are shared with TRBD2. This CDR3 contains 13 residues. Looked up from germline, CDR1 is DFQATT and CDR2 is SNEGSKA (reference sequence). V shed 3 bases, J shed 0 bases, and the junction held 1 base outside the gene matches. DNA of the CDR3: TGCAGTGCTAGTAGCGGGATCTCCTACGAGCAGTACTTC. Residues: CSASSGISYEQYF.